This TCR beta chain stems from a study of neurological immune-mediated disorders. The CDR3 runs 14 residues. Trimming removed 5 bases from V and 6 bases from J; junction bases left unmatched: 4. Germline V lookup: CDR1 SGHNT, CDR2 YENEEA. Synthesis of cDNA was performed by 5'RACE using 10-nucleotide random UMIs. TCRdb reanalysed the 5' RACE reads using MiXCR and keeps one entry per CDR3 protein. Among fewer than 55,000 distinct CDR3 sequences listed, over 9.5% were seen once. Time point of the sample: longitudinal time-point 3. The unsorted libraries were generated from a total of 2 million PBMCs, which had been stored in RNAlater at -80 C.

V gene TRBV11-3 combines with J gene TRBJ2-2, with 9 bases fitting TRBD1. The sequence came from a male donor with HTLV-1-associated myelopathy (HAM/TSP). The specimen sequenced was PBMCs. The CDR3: CASSGQGKAGELFF. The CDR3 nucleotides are TGTGCCAGCAGCGGACAGGGGAAGGCCGGGGAGCTGTTTTTT. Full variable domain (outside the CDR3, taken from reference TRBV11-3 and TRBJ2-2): EAGVVQSPRYKIIEKKQPVAFWCNPISGHNTLYWYLQNLGQGPELLIRYENEEAVDDSQLPKDRFSAERLKGVDSTLKIQPAELGDSAVYLCASSGQGKAGELFFGEGSRLTVL.